This TCR beta chain was obtained from a study of blood T cells in healthy people across ages. Trimming shortened V by 6 bases and J by 8 bases, and 14 bases separated the two germline ends. The CDR3 extends over 13 amino acids. Through a sample-barcoded 5' primer and a J-beta primer mix, a second PCR was run for roughly 7 to 11 cycles. TCRdb re-analysed the 5' RACE reads in MiXCR, keeping a single row per CDR3 protein. The sample comprises roughly 1.6 million distinct CDR3 sequences, about 35% of which are singletons, and approximately 11% rests with the top ten. Only a few counts were recorded for this clonotype.

This TCR derives from a woman under 40 in good health. The chain employs TRBV12-3 or TRBV12-4 and TRBJ2-1; weak D call: TRBD1 (6 bases). The sample was blood. CDR3 in amino acids: CASRRNRADEQFF. As DNA, the CDR3 is TGTGCCAGCAGACGAAACAGGGCCGATGAGCAGTTCTTC.